This T cell receptor beta chain stems from a study of metastatic and nonmetastatic thyroid tumors. Study-wide context: Repertoires from blood and tumor or nodule tissue of malignant and benign thyroid patients were compared.

Study processing details: Built for papillary thyroid cancer, a distant-metastasis classifier drew on CDR3 differences across clinicopathological groups. MiXCR was used by TCRdb to re-call the PCR reads. These V and J calls rely on TCRdb rather than the paper's analysis. The sample yields around 40,000 clones, 17% seen once. This clone showed up many times. Antigen specificity is unknown. General observations from the study: Reports indicated that malignant thyroid tumors showed significantly higher TCR beta diversity than benign nodules did, in blood and tumor.

No patient had received any treatment before thyroid surgery. The source is a male donor with papillary thyroid cancer or a benign thyroid nodule (not recorded which). Some clones in this sample may be carry-over from other donors' samples. Sequencing was performed on blood.

The CDR3 DNA reads TGTGCCAGCAGCAAAATACAGGGAGATACGCAGTATTTT. It specifies CASSKIQGDTQYF. V usage is TRBV6-1 and J usage is TRBJ2-3, with D perhaps TRBD1 (6 bases). The CDR3 has 13 amino acids. V was shortened by 6 bases and J by 5 bases, with 12 bases between the two germline ends. Germline CDR1 is MNHNS and CDR2 is SASEGT.